This T cell receptor beta chain emerged from a study of cytomegalovirus exposure and HLA in healthy donors. As for the study in general: Later analysis reported that the approximately 110 validation repertoires shared the platform of the approximately 670 first-cohort repertoires.

This clone was recorded only once. Antigen: not known. Study conclusions and caveats: High specificity and sensitivity for cytomegalovirus status were reported for the classifier.

V gave up 4 bases and J gave up 3 bases; unmatched junction bases: 6. CDR1 is LNHDA and CDR2 is SQIVND in the germline V gene (reference sequence). This CDR3 spans 15 amino acids. TCRdb's table, derived via immunoSEQ multiplex PCR, lists solely in-frame clones and lacks some. The sample includes around 130,000 clones, about 84% of them seen just once. Sequencing was performed on PBMCs. This chain connects TRBV19 to TRBJ2-3, with 8 bases aligning to TRBD2. This TCR derives from a woman aged 25 to 39 in good health and CMV-seronegative. The CDR3 DNA sequence: TGTGCCAGTAGTACCCGCGGGGGGCGGACAGATACGCAGTATTTT. This sequence encodes CASSTRGGRTDTQYF.